One and the same sample provided the 21 T cell receptor beta chains below, sequenced in a study of cytomegalovirus exposure and HLA in healthy donors. Here immunoSEQ multiplex PCR was the method, and the copy in TCRdb shows in-frame clones only, minus some. The sample holds around 200,000 clones, 88% seen once. Source material: PBMCs. These receptors were obtained from a woman under 30 in good health and CMV-seronegative.

This clone showed up just a few times. The chain employs TRBV7-2 and TRBJ2-7, with D possibly matching TRBD2 (6 bases). The CDR3 runs to 15 residues. Trimming cost V 0 bases and J 6 bases, with 15 bases left between them. In germline, CDR1 is SGHTA, CDR2 FQGNSA. DNA of the CDR3: TGTGCCAGCAGCTTAGCGCTCCGTGGAGGGGCCGAGCAGTACTTC. Residues: CASSLALRGGAEQYF.

The rearrangement joins TRBV9 to TRBJ1-3, with D possibly TRBD1 on 5 matching bases. With 4 bases removed from V and 7 bases from J, the gap between germline ends came to 12 bases. Germline loops: CDR1 SGDLS, CDR2 YYNGEE. This CDR3 region has 13 residues. CDR3: CASSYLGANTIYF. The CDR3, as DNA: TGTGCCAGCAGCTACTTAGGGGCGAACACCATATATTTT. Drawing the rest from reference TRBV9 and TRBJ1-3, the complete variable domain is DSGVTQTPKHLITATGQRVTLRCSPRSGDLSVYWYQQSLDQGLQFLIQYYNGEERAKGNILERFSAQQFPDLHSELNLSSLELGDSALYFCASSYLGANTIYFGEGSWLTVV.

This sequence joins TRBV19 and TRBJ2-1; D is undetermined. The V gene's germline CDR1 is LNHDA and CDR2 SQIVND (reference sequence). This CDR3 has 12 residues. V lost 4 bases and J lost 7, with 8 bases in between. CDR3 coding DNA: TGTGCCAGTAGTACTAGTGGTAATGAGCAGTTCTTC. As protein: CASSTSGNEQFF.

The chain couples TRBV28 to TRBJ2-7, with D tentatively TRBD2 (6 bases). CDR3 length equals 14 residues. Trimming cost V 7 bases and J 2 bases, with 15 bases left between them. Germline CDR1 reads MDHEN; CDR2 reads SYDVKM. CDR3 nucleotide sequence: TGTGCCAGCACCCAATCCGGGAGAGCCTACGAGCAGTACTTC. Residues: CASTQSGRAYEQYF.

The CDR3 coding sequence is TGTGCCAGCAGCGTGGGCCCCGCCGCGCAGTATTTT. Amino acids: CASSVGPAAQYF. The gene calls are TRBV9 and TRBJ2-3; D ambiguous. This CDR3 contains 12 residues. Germline lookup yields CDR1 SGDLS and CDR2 YYNGEE. V lost 2 bases, J lost 10 bases, and 11 bases lay in between.

The chain has TRBV6-4 and TRBJ2-3; 7 bases map to TRBD1. CDR3 length: 16 residues. Germline assignment: CDR1 MRHNA and CDR2 SNTAGT. The V and J ends lost 4 bases and 4 bases, in that order; junction bases with no gene match: 11. DNA for the CDR3: TGTGCCAGCAGTGCATCGACAGGGTGGTCACCAGATACGCAGTATTTT. Protein: CASSASTGWSPDTQYF.

Remarks on this clone: The identical CDR3 is also encoded by other nucleotide sequences in the sample. This rearrangement joins TRBV15 to TRBJ2-7; 7 bases align to TRBD2. CDR3 length: 14 residues. The J segment lost 4 bases and the V segment lost 0 bases, leaving 3 bases of the junction unmatched. From germline, CDR1 is LNHNV and CDR2 YYDKDF (reference sequence). The CDR3 DNA is TGTGCCACCAGCAGAGATCGCGGGAGTTACGAGCAGTACTTC. Translated: CATSRDRGSYEQYF.

This chain uses TRBV4-1 with TRBJ1-3, with a weak D call TRBD1 (5 bases). V was cut by 0 bases and J by 3 bases, with 12 bases left in between. This CDR3 comprises 16 residues. Germline V lookup: CDR1 MGHRA, CDR2 YSYEKL. As DNA, the CDR3 is TGCGCCAGCAGCCAAGATCCGACAGCCGTTGGAAACACCATATATTTT. Translation: CASSQDPTAVGNTIYF.

The table lists this clone with a count of one. The gene calls are TRBV5-6 and TRBJ2-2; 7 positions match TRBD1. This CDR3 has 13 amino acids. Looked up from germline, CDR1 is SGHDT and CDR2 is YYEEEE. V was pared by 1 base and J by 6 bases, with 0 bases of the junction left unmatched. This chain's CDR3 is CASSLTGAGELFF. CDR3 DNA: TGTGCCAGCAGCTTGACAGGGGCCGGGGAGCTGTTTTTT.

The V call is TRBV7-9, the J call TRBJ2-2, with 14 bases matching TRBD2. The ends lost 4 bases at V and 6 bases at J; junction bases unmatched: 4. This CDR3 has 16 residues. Germline V lookup: CDR1 SEHNR, CDR2 FQNEAQ (reference sequence). CDR3 coding DNA: TGTGCCAGCAGCTATCGGGGACTAGCGGGAGCCGGGGAGCTGTTTTTT. Protein: CASSYRGLAGAGELFF.

The chain is built from TRBV20-1 and TRBJ2-7; D might be TRBD1 (5 bases). Trimming took 4 bases from V and 2 from J, leaving 6 bases between them. Germline CDR1 and CDR2: DFQATT and SNEGSKA (reference sequence). The CDR3 covers 11 residues. The CDR3, as DNA: TGCAGTGCTAAGGGGCCCTACGAGCAGTACTTC. Translated, it gives CSAKGPYEQYF.

The V call is TRBV5-1, the J call TRBJ1-2; the match to TRBD1 covers 7 bases. CDR1 is SGHRS, CDR2 YFSETQ, per germline. The CDR3 is 16 amino acids. The V gene end was trimmed by 3 bases and the J gene end by 3 bases; junction bases not matched to a gene: 11. CDR3 amino acids: CASSSGGWQGDYGYTF. The DNA for the CDR3 is TGCGCCAGCAGCTCCGGTGGGTGGCAGGGGGACTATGGCTACACCTTC.

Concerning this clone: A junction end diverges from the germline sequence, so it may reflect a read error. The rearrangement uses TRBV7-7 and TRBJ2-2, with TRBD2 matching over 7 bases. Germline CDR1 reads SSHAT; CDR2 reads FNYEAQ (reference sequence). The CDR3 is 14 amino acids. Written as DNA, the CDR3 is TGTGCTAGCAGGGCGGGAGTTGAAACCGGGGAGCTGTTTTTT. Its translation is CASRAGVETGELFF.

The chain couples TRBV11-1 to TRBJ2-1; 7 bases are a match to TRBD1. Germline-derived CDR1 and CDR2 are SGHAT and FQDESV (reference sequence). The V gene end was trimmed by 2 bases and the J gene end by 7 bases; junction bases not matched to a gene: 8. This CDR3 region has 15 residues. The DNA of the CDR3 is TGTGCCAGCAGCTTAATAGGGGGCAGTGGGAATGAGCAGTTCTTC. Translated: CASSLIGGSGNEQFF.

The chain couples TRBV29-1 to TRBJ2-7; no clear D gene. The CDR3 sequence is 12 residues long. CDR1 is SQVTM and CDR2 is ANQGSEA in the germline V gene. V lost 4 bases and J lost 0, with 7 bases in between. The CDR3 loop reads CSVGSDSYEQYF. DNA for the CDR3: TGCAGCGTTGGGTCAGACTCCTACGAGCAGTACTTC.

The chain uses TRBV7-9 and TRBJ1-2; no firm D call. V shed 1 base and J shed 4 bases, with 13 bases lying between them. Germline V CDR1 and CDR2: SEHNR, FQNEAQ (reference sequence). The CDR3 contains 15 residues. CDR3 bases: TGTGCCAGCAGCTTAGTGGCCACTTCGGGCTATGGCTACACCTTC. It encodes CASSLVATSGYGYTF.

The V call is TRBV4-1, the J call TRBJ2-7, with TRBD1 matching 11 bases. Trimming at V came to 2 bases and at J to 3 bases, leaving 6 bases not matched to a gene. The CDR3 totals 16 residues. Germline V gives CDR1 MGHRA, CDR2 YSYEKL. For the CDR3, the DNA is TGCGCCAGCAGCCAATCGGGACAGGGGGTACTCTACGAGCAGTACTTC. It specifies CASSQSGQGVLYEQYF.

CDR3 residues: CASSYSRQSNQPQHF. Written as DNA, the CDR3 is TGTGCCAGCAGTTACTCGCGGCAGAGCAATCAGCCCCAGCATTTT. This chain connects TRBV6-5 to TRBJ1-5, with D unresolved. V was clipped by 0 bases and J by 1 base, with 7 bases between them. This CDR3 is 15 amino acids long. The germline CDR1 and CDR2 sequences are MNHEY and SVGAGI.

This clone was counted once. The chain joins TRBV5-6 to TRBJ1-3; maybe TRBD1 (5 bases). The CDR3 runs 15 residues. V lost 3 bases and J lost 3, with 13 bases in between. Germline V gives CDR1 SGHDT, CDR2 YYEEEE. CDR3 nucleotide sequence: TGTGCCAGCAGCTCCACCGGGACTGATGGAAACACCATATATTTT. This codes for CASSSTGTDGNTIYF.

This clone was observed a few times. This rearrangement joins TRBV4-2 to TRBJ1-1, with TRBD1 matching 7 bases. In germline, CDR1 is LGHNA, CDR2 YNFKEQ. The CDR3 totals 16 residues. The trim removed 4 bases at V and 0 bases at J, leaving 8 bases unmatched. The CDR3 sequence: CASSPQPGQMNTEAFF. CDR3 in DNA: TGTGCCAGCAGCCCGCAGCCGGGACAGATGAACACTGAAGCTTTCTTT.

This clone appeared a few times. The CDR3 DNA reads as TGCGCCAGCAGCCAAGATGTTACGGTTTGGCAGTACTTC. Amino acid sequence: CASSQDVTVWQYF. The chain combines TRBV4-1 with TRBJ2-7; D call uncertain. Trimming shortened V by 0 bases and J by 9 bases, and 12 bases separated the two germline ends. Germline CDR1 reads MGHRA; CDR2 reads YSYEKL. This CDR3 is built from 13 residues.